This TCR beta chain was sequenced in a study of cytotoxic CD8 clonotypes in ibrutinib-treated CLL. In germline, CDR1 is LGHNA, CDR2 YSLEER. Trimming left V 1 base short and J 5 bases short, with 18 bases between. The CDR3 has 16 residues. Points on this clone: What it recognizes is unknown.

The method was immunoSEQ multiplex PCR; TCRdb's version includes in-frame clones alone and lacks a portion of them. The sample has about 160,000 clones; approximately 91% are singletons. The study, taken as a whole, reports: Public clonotypes were seen rarely and were contracted or stable on treatment.

This material consisted of PBMCs, taken at disease progression, from a patient treated with ibrutinib. The chain combines TRBV4-3 with TRBJ2-7; D unclear. This TCR was recovered from a human donor with chronic lymphocytic leukemia. The CDR3 nucleotides read TGCGCCAGCAGCCAAGGTTGGCCTGCCTCACCCCACGAGCAGTACTTC. Protein product: CASSQGWPASPHEQYF.